What follows are 8 T cell receptor beta chains derived from one specimen sequenced in a study of CD8 T cells in Susac syndrome. With random hexamers, roughly 0.5 to 1 ug RNA was reverse transcribed. MiXCR, applied by TCRdb to the immunoSEQ multiplex PCR reads, yields one record per CDR3 protein. The repertoire holds about 300,000 distinct CDR3 sequences, with 70% to 90% as singletons. The sequencing sample was made of CD8+ T cells from PBMCs. Source of these receptors: a human donor with multiple sclerosis.

The chain links TRBV20-1 to TRBJ2-7; 9 bases map to TRBD2. V shed 3 bases and J 6 bases; nucleotides not matched to a gene: 9. Per the germline V gene, CDR1 is DFQATT and CDR2 is SNEGSKA (reference sequence). The length of the CDR3 is 14 residues. CDR3 sequence (DNA): TGCAGTGCTAGGGTAGCGGGAGAGGTGGTCGAGCAGTACTTC. Translated, it gives CSARVAGEVVEQYF.

As DNA, the CDR3 is TGTGCCAGCAGCCAAGATCTAATTGGGGTCAGCAACTATGGCTACACCTTC. Translated: CASSQDLIGVSNYGYTF. The genes are TRBV14 and TRBJ1-2, with unresolved D. The CDR3 is 17 residues long. Trimming took 0 bases from V and 2 from J, leaving 16 bases between them. Germline CDR1 is SGHDN and CDR2 is FVKESK.

The V gene is TRBV27, the J gene TRBJ2-4; 10 positions agree with TRBD1. With V trimmed by 5 bases and J by 8 bases, 9 bases remained unmatched. The CDR3 loop spans 15 amino acids. Germline V gene lookup returns CDR1 MNHEY and CDR2 SMNVEV (reference sequence). In nucleotides, the CDR3 is TGTGCCAGCAGTGGGGACAGGGGTCGAAGGGACATTCAGTACTTC. Translation: CASSGDRGRRDIQYF.

V gene TRBV25-1 combines with J gene TRBJ1-1; TRBD1 matches at 7 bases. The germline gives CDR1 MGHDK, CDR2 SYGVNS. The trim removed 0 bases at V and 7 bases at J, leaving 2 bases unmatched. The CDR3 covers 13 residues. The CDR3 sequence is CASSEYRGLEAFF. The CDR3 DNA reads as TGTGCCAGCAGTGAATATAGGGGGCTTGAAGCTTTCTTT.

The CDR3 sequence: CASSLWGIDKPEETQYF. The CDR3 DNA sequence: TGTGCCAGCAGTTTATGGGGGATCGACAAACCGGAGGAGACCCAGTACTTC. This chain uses TRBV28 with TRBJ2-5; no firm D call. V lost 0 bases, J lost 5 bases, and 19 bases lay in between. CDR3 length equals 17 residues. Germline values: CDR1 MDHEN, CDR2 SYDVKM.

The chain couples TRBV7-9 to TRBJ2-3; 9 nucleotides line up with TRBD1. Germline-derived CDR1 and CDR2 are SEHNR and FQNEAQ (reference sequence). The CDR3 runs 15 residues. The V segment lost 6 bases and the J segment 4 bases; nucleotides outside the gene matches: 8. The CDR3 DNA is TGTGCCAGCAGGTTCCGGGACAGGGTGGCAGATACGCAGTATTTT. Translating it yields CASRFRDRVADTQYF.

V and J are TRBV9 and TRBJ1-2; no definite D call. Germline CDR1 SGDLS, CDR2 YYNGEE. There are 15 residues in the CDR3. Trimming took off 0 bases at V and 5 bases at J, with 14 bases between the two ends. The CDR3 region has the DNA TGTGCCAGCAGCGTAGTGGAGAACCGTCGGTATGGCTACACCTTC. The encoded protein is CASSVVENRRYGYTF.

About this clonotype: The junction departs from germline at one end; a sequencing error may be responsible. J is TRBJ2-7 and V is TRBV7-2; no reliable D call. The germline V gene encodes CDR1 SGHTA and CDR2 FQGNSA. The CDR3 spans 9 residues. DNA of the CDR3: TGTGCCAGCTCCCACGAGCAGTACTTC. This encodes CASSHEQYF. Using reference TRBV7-2 and TRBJ2-7 for the parts outside the CDR3, the full variable domain is GAGVSQSPSNKVTEKGKDVELRCDPISGHTALYWYRQSLGQGLEFLIYFQGNSAPDKSGLPSDRFSAERTGGSVSTLTIQRTQQEDSAVYLCASSHEQYFGPGTRLTVT.